This TCR beta chain was sequenced in a study of metastatic and nonmetastatic thyroid tumors. General study points: Relative to benign nodules, malignant thyroid tumors were reportedly characterized by significantly elevated TCR beta diversity in blood and tumor.

Details on this clone: Antigen unknown.

Using MiXCR, TCRdb reanalyzed the PCR reads. The sample lists tens of thousands of clones, 10% to 12% occurring once. With 0 bases removed from V and 6 bases from J, the gap between germline ends came to 24 bases. There are 18 residues in the CDR3. Germline V CDR1 and CDR2: ENHRY, SYGVKD. No patient had received any treatment before thyroid surgery. The specimen was blood. The sequence was obtained from a female donor with papillary thyroid cancer or a benign thyroid nodule (not recorded which). Some clones in this sample may be carry-over from other donors' samples. The chain couples TRBV10-3 to TRBJ2-7; the D gene is possibly TRBD1 (5 bases). The CDR3 spells CAISESGHGLTRPREQYF. CDR3 in DNA: TGTGCCATCAGTGAGTCGGGGCATGGCCTTACACGGCCTCGCGAGCAGTACTTC.